The TCR beta chain under discussion was sequenced for a study of identical twins. Per germline, CDR1 MNHEY and CDR2 SVGEGT. After removal of 4 bases from V and 5 bases from J, the junction contained 9 bases not matched to a gene. The CDR3 runs 15 residues. TCRdb re-called the 5' RACE reads with MiXCR, one entry per CDR3 protein. The profile shows about 490,000 distinct CDR3 sequences, roughly 15% of them singletons. Another study also made use of these data, one on yellow fever vaccine responses in identical twins.

The V gene is TRBV6-2 or TRBV6-3, the J gene TRBJ2-7; TRBD2 agrees at 9 bases. The TCR was taken from a woman younger than 35 in good health. The sequenced sample consisted of CD4+ T cells sorted from blood. CDR3 protein: CASSFFSGSRNEQYF. The DNA for the CDR3 is TGTGCCAGCAGTTTTTTTAGCGGGAGTCGCAACGAGCAGTACTTC.